The source of this T cell receptor (beta chain) is a study of T cells in Graves' hyperthyroidism and ophthalmopathy. The CDR3 runs 14 residues. V gave up 5 bases and J gave up 5 bases; unmatched junction bases: 5. Looked up from germline, CDR1 is SGHTA and CDR2 is FQGNSA. An absence of ophthalmopathy progression within 18 months meant stable Graves' hyperthyroidism. Every diagnosis used clinical symptoms, serum thyroxine and TRAb, thyroid ultrasound and orbital computed tomography. This clonotype was seen at least ten times. Its target is unknown. Regions amplified from RNA transcripts were the TCR beta CDR3 regions. HTBI primers drove first-round RT-PCR of the TCR CDR3. Each CDR3 protein gets one entry after TCRdb re-called the multiplex PCR reads with MiXCR. Of about 560,000 distinct CDR3 sequences listed, more than 45% are singletons. Study conclusions and caveats: Blood also carried most thyroid clonotypes expanded above 0.001.

This sequence was found in a woman between 18 and 30 years old with Graves' hyperthyroidism. This chain connects TRBV7-2 to TRBJ1-4, with 7 bases fitting TRBD1. Sample: peripheral blood or thyroid tissue (not recorded which). The CDR3 coding sequence is TGTGCCAGCAGCCGGGGACAGAACAATGAAAAACTGTTTTTT. It encodes CASSRGQNNEKLFF.